What follows is one T cell receptor beta chain and its context. The time point is: new active TB diagnosis, blood taken before or within 7 days of starting treatment. Sequencing used immunoSEQ multiplex PCR; TCRdb keeps in-frame clones, though not all of them. The sample comprises 30,000 to 35,000 clones, about 90% of which are singletons, and roughly 6.4% rests with the top ten. The data were taken from a study of T cells in tuberculosis. Germline V gene lookup returns CDR1 SNHLY and CDR2 FYNNEI. The CDR3 spans 16 residues. V lost 6 bases and J lost 2, with 17 bases in between. The clonotype comes from an adult with tuberculosis. Some clones in this sample may be carry-over from other donors' samples. This chain connects TRBV2 to TRBJ2-1; tentatively, D is TRBD1 (7 bases). This specimen was PBMCs, taken at tuberculosis diagnosis. This CDR3 is CASRTGLGRTYNEQFF. For the CDR3, the DNA is TGTGCCAGCAGGACAGGGTTAGGGAGGACCTACAATGAGCAGTTCTTC.